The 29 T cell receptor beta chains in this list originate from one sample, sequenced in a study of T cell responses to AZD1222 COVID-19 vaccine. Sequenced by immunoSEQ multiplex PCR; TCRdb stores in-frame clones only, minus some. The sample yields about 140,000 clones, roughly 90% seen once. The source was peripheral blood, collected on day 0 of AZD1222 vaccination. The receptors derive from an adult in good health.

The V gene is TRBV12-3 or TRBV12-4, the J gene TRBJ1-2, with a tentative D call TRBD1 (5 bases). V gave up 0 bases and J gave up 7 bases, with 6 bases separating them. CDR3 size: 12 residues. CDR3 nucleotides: TGTGCCAGCAGTTTAGCAGGGGCTGGCTACACCTTC. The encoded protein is CASSLAGAGYTF.

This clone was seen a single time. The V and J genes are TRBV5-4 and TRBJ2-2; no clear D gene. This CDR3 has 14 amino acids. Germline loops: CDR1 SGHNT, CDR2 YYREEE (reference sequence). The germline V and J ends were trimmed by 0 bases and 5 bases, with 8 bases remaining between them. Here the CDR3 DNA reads TGTGCCAGCAGCTTGGTAGGTGGTACCGGGGAGCTGTTTTTT. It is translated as CASSLVGGTGELFF.

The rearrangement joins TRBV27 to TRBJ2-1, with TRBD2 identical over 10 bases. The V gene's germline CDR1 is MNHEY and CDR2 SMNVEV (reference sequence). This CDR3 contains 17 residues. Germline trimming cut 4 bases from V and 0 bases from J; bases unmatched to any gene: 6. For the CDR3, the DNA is TGTGCCAGCAGTTCCCTAGCGGGAGTAAGCTCCTACAATGAGCAGTTCTTC. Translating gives CASSSLAGVSSYNEQFF.

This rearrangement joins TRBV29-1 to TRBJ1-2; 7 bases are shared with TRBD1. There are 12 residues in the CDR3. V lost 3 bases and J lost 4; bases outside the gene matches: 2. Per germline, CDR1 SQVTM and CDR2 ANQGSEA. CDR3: CSVDGTVYGYTF. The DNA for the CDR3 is TGCAGCGTTGATGGGACAGTCTATGGCTACACCTTC.

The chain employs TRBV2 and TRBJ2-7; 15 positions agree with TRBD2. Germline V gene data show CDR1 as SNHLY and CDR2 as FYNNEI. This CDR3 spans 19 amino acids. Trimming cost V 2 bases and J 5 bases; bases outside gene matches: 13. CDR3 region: CASSESWTSGRALDNEQYF. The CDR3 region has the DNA TGTGCCAGCAGTGAAAGTTGGACTAGCGGGAGGGCCCTCGACAACGAGCAGTACTTC.

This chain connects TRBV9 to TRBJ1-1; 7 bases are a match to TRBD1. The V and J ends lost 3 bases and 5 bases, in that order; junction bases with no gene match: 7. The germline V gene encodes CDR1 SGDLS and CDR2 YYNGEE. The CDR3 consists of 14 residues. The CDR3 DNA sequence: TGTGCCAGCAGCGCCGAACAGGGGTGGACTGAAGCTTTCTTT. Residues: CASSAEQGWTEAFF.

The CDR3 here is CASELYNEQFF. DNA for the CDR3: TGTGCCAGTGAACTCTACAATGAGCAGTTCTTC. This sequence joins TRBV19 and TRBJ2-1; D not certain. From germline, CDR1 is LNHDA and CDR2 SQIVND (reference sequence). Trimming cost V 8 bases and J 3 bases, with 5 bases left between them. The CDR3 covers 11 residues.

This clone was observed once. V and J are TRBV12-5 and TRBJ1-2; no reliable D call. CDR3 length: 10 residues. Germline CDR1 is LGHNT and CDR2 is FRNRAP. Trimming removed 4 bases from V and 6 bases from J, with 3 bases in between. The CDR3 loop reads CASGSDGYTF. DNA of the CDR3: TGTGCTAGTGGTTCTGATGGCTACACCTTC.

The CDR3 reads CASSTRQGVRGYGYTF. The DNA of the CDR3 is TGTGCCAGCAGTACAAGACAGGGGGTAAGGGGCTATGGCTACACCTTC. This chain uses TRBV27 with TRBJ1-2; TRBD1 matches at 9 bases. This CDR3 contains 16 residues. V lost 5 bases to trimming and J lost 4 bases; unmatched junction nucleotides: 11. Germline V gene lookup returns CDR1 MNHEY and CDR2 SMNVEV (reference sequence).

The CDR3 DNA is TGTGCCAGCAGTTTAGGGGCCCCGGGGGGCCCGTTCTTC. Translating it yields CASSLGAPGGPFF. The rearrangement uses TRBV28 and TRBJ2-1, with D possibly TRBD2 on 7 matching bases. The CDR3 totals 13 residues. CDR1 and CDR2 from the germline V gene are MDHEN and SYDVKM. V lost 2 bases and J lost 15, with 17 bases in between. Full variable domain (outside the CDR3, taken from reference TRBV28 and TRBJ2-1): DVKVTQSSRYLVKRTGEKVFLECVQDMDHENMFWYRQDPGLGLRLIYFSYDVKMKEKGDIPEGYSVSREKKERFSLILESASTNQTSMYLCASSLGAPGGPFFGPGTRLTVL.

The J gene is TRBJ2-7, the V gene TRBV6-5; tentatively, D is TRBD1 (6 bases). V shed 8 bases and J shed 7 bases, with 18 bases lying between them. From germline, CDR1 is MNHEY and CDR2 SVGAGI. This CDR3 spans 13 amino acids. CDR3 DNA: TGTGCCAGCCGTCTGGGGGCCTCAGGGGAGCAGTACTTC. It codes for CASRLGASGEQYF.

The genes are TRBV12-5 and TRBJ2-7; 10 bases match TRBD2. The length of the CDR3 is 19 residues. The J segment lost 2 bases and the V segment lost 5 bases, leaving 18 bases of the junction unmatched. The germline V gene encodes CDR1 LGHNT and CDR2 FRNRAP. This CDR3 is CASGHVQALAGFPAYEQYF. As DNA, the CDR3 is TGTGCTAGTGGTCACGTTCAGGCACTAGCGGGATTTCCGGCCTACGAGCAGTACTTC.

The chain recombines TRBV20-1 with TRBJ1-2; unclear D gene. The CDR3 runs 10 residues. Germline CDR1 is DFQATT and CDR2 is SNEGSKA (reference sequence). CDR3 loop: CRRSFYGYTF. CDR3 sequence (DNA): TGCAGGAGGTCGTTCTATGGCTACACCTTC.

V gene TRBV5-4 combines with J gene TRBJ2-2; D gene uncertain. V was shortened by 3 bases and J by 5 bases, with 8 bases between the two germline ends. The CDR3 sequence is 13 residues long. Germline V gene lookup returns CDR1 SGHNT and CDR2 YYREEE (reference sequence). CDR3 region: CASSSPATGELFF. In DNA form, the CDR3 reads TGTGCCAGCAGCTCCCCTGCGACCGGGGAGCTGTTTTTT.

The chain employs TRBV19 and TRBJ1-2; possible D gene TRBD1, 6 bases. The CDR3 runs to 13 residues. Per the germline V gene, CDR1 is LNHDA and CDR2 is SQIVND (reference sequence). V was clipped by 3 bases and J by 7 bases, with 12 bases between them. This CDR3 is CASSIQQGRGYTF. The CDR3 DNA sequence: TGTGCCAGTAGTATTCAACAGGGTCGTGGCTACACCTTC.

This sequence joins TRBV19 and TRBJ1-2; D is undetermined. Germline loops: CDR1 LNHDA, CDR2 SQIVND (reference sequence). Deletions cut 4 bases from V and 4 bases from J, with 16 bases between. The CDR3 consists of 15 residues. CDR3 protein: CASSTTSPATYGYTF. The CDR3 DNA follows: TGTGCCAGTAGTACAACATCGCCAGCGACCTATGGCTACACCTTC.

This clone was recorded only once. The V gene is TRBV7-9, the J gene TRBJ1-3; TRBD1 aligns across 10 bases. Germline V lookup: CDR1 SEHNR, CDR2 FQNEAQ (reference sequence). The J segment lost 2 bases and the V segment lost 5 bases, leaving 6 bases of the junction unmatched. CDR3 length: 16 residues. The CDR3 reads CASSLEGQGPGNTIYF. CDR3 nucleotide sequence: TGTGCCAGCAGCCTAGAGGGACAGGGGCCTGGAAACACCATATATTTT.

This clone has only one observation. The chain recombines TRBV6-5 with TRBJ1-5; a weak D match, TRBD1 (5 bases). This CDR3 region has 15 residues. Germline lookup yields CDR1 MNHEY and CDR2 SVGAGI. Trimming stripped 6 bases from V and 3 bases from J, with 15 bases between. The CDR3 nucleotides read TGTGCCAGCAGGCTCGGGGGGGTCAACAATCAGCCCCAGCATTTT. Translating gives CASRLGGVNNQPQHF.

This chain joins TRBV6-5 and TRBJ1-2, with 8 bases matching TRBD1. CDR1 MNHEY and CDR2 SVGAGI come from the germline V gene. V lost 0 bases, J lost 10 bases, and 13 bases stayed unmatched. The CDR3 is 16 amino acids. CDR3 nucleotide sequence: TGTGCCAGCAGTTACTCGATTCCGGACAGGGATATGGACTACACCTTC. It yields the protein CASSYSIPDRDMDYTF.

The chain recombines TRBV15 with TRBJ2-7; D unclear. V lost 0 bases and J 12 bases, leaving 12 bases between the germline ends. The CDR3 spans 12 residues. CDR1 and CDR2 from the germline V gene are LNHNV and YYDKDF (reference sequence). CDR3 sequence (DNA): TGTGCCACCAGCAGAGATGTGGCCGCACTGTACTTC. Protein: CATSRDVAALYF.

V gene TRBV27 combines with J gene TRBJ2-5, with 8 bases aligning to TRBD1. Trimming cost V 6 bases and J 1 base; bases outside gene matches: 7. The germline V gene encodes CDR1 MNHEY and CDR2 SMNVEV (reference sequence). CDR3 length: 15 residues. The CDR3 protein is CASSRRTGTQETQYF. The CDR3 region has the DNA TGTGCCAGCAGCCGAAGGACAGGGACCCAAGAGACCCAGTACTTC.

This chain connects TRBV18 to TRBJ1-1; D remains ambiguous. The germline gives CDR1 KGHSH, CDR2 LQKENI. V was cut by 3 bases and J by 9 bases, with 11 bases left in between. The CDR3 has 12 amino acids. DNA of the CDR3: TGTGCCAGCTCACCCTCCGGCCGGCAAGCTTTCTTT. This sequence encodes CASSPSGRQAFF.

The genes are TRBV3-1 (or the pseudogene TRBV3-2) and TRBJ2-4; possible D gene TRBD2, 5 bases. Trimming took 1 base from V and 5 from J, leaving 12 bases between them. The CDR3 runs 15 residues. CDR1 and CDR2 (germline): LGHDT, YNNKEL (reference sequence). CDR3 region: CASSQGGAAENIQYF. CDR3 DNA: TGTGCCAGCAGCCAAGGTGGAGCGGCGGAAAACATTCAGTACTTC.

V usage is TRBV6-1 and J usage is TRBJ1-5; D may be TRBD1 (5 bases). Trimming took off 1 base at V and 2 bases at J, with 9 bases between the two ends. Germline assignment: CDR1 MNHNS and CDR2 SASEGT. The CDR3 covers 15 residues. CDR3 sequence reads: CASSEERGGNQPQHF. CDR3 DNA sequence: TGTGCCAGCAGTGAAGAGAGAGGGGGCAATCAGCCCCAGCATTTT.

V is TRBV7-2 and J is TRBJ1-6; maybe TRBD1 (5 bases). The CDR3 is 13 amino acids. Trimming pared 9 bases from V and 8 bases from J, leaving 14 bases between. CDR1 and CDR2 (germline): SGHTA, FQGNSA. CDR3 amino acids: CASRGLVDSPLHF. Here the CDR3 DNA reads TGTGCCAGTAGGGGCCTGGTAGATTCACCCCTCCACTTT.

This chain's CDR3 is CASSFPRSEAFF. DNA for the CDR3: TGTGCCAGCAGCTTCCCGCGGAGTGAAGCTTTCTTT. The chain links TRBV5-5 to TRBJ1-1; no firm D call. CDR3 size: 12 residues. CDR1 and CDR2 (germline): SGHKS, YYEKEE (reference sequence). The germline V and J ends were trimmed by 2 bases and 7 bases, with 9 bases remaining between them.

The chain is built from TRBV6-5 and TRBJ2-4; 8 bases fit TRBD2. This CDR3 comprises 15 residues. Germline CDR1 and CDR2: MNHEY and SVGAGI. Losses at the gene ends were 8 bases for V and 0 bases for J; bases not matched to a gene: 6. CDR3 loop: CASDGGEIAKNIQYF. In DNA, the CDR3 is TGTGCCAGCGACGGGGGGGAAATAGCCAAAAACATTCAGTACTTC.

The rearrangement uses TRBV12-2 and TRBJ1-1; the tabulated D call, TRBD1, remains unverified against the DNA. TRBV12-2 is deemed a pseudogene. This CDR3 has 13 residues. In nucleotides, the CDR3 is TGTGCAAGTCGACTGCCAGGGAAGGGAAAAGGTTTCTTT. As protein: CASRLPGKGKGFF.

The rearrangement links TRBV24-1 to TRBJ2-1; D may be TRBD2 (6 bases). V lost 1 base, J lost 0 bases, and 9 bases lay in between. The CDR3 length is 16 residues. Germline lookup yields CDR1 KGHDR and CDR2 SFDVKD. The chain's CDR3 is CATSDFFGSSYNEQFF. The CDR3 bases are TGTGCCACCAGTGATTTCTTCGGGAGCTCCTACAATGAGCAGTTCTTC.